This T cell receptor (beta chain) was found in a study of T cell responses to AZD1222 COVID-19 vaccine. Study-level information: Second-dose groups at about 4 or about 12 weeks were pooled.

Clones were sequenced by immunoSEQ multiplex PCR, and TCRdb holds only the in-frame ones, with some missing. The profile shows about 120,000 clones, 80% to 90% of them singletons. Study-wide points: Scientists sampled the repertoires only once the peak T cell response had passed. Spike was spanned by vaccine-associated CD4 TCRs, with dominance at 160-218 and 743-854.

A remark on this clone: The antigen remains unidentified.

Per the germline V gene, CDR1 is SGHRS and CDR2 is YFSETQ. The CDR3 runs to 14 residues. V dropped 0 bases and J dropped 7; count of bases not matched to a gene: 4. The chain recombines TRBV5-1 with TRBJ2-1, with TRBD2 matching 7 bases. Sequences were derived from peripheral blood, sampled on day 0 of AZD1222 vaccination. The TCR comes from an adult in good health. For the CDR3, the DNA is TGCGCCAGCAGCTTGGCGGCGGGGGAGAATGAGCAGTTCTTC. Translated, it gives CASSLAAGENEQFF.